This T cell receptor beta chain was sequenced for a study of cytomegalovirus exposure and HLA in healthy donors. PCR was performed using 60 Vbeta and 13 Jbeta primers. The assay was immunoSEQ multiplex PCR, and TCRdb's table has in-frame clones only and misses some. Of 200,000 or so clones in the sample, less than 85% are singletons; the top ten hold 0.6% to 0.7%. V was clipped by 8 bases and J by 0 bases, with 5 bases between them. The CDR3 sequence is 11 residues long. Germline V gene sequence: CDR1 SNHLY, CDR2 FYNNEI. The chain employs TRBV2 and TRBJ2-7; D is unresolved. What was sequenced was PBMCs. The TCR was taken from a man aged 18 to 35 in good health and CMV-seronegative. In nucleotides, the CDR3 is TGTGCCAGCCTTCCCTCCTACGAGCAGTACTTC. The encoded protein is CASLPSYEQYF.